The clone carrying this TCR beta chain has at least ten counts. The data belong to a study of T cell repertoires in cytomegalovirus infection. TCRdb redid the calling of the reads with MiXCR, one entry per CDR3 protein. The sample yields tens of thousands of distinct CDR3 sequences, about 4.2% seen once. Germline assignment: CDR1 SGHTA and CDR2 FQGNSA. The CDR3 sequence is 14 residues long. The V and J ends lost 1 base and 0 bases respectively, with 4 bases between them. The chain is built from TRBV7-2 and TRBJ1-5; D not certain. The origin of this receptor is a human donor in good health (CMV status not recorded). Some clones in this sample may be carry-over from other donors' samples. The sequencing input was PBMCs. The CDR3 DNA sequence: TGTGCCAGCAGCTTAGACACTAGCAATCAGCCCCAGCATTTT. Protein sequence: CASSLDTSNQPQHF. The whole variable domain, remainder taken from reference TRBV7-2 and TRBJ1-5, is GAGVSQSPSNKVTEKGKDVELRCDPISGHTALYWYRQSLGQGLEFLIYFQGNSAPDKSGLPSDRFSAERTGGSVSTLTIQRTQQEDSAVYLCASSLDTSNQPQHFGDGTRLSIL.